This TCR beta chain is from a study of PD-L1 blockade in urothelial cancer. The time point denotes: peripheral blood 6 weeks after treatment start. The CDR3 covers 18 residues. V was clipped by 1 base and J by 6 bases; unmatched bases: 10. Looked up from germline, CDR1 is LGHNA and CDR2 is YSLEER. The repertoire was sequenced with immunoSEQ multiplex PCR; TCRdb's copy has only in-frame clones and lacks some. Among around 120,000 clones listed, 85% to 90% were seen once. The TCR was taken from a man in his 60s with urothelial cancer. Sequencing used PBMCs, obtained around atezolizumab (anti-PD-L1) treatment. This chain uses TRBV4-3 with TRBJ1-6; 9 positions agree with TRBD1. The CDR3 nucleotides read TGCGCCAGCAGCCAAGCGGGGACAGGGCAATTTTTTAATTCACCCCTCCACTTT. It encodes CASSQAGTGQFFNSPLHF.